This TCR beta chain was retrieved from a study of blood T cell repertoires in COVID-19. This clone appeared a few times. CDR1 SNHLY and CDR2 FYNNEI come from the germline V gene. V was cut by 3 bases and J by 3 bases, with 11 bases left in between. There are 14 residues in the CDR3. The method was immunoSEQ multiplex PCR; TCRdb's version includes in-frame clones alone and lacks a portion of them. The sample has roughly 250,000 clones, approximately 90% seen once. Sequencing was performed on PBMCs or T cells enriched from blood (not recorded which). This sequence joins TRBV2 and TRBJ1-2; D possibly corresponds to TRBD1 (5 bases). The clonotype originates from a man aged 35 to 55 who had recovered from COVID-19. CDR3 amino acids: CASSERGRDYGYTF. The CDR3 nucleotides are TGTGCCAGCAGTGAGCGGGGCAGGGACTATGGCTACACCTTC. The full variable domain, with the rest looked up from reference TRBV2 and TRBJ1-2, is EPEVTQTPSHQVTQMGQEVILRCVPISNHLYFYWYRQILGQKVEFLVSFYNNEISEKSEIFDDQFSVERPDGSNFTLKIRSTKLEDSAMYFCASSERGRDYGYTFGSGTRLTVV.